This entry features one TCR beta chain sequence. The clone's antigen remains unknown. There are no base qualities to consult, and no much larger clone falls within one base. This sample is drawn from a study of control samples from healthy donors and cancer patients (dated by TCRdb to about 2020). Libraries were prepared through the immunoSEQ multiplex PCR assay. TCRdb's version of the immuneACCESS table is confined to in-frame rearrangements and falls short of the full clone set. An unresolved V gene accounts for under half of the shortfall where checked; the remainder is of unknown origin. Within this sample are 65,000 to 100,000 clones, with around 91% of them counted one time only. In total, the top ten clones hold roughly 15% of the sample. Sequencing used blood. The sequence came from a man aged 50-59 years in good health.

The DNA sequence is as follows: TGTGCCAGCAGCCGGGACAGGGTAATCGGGGAGCTGTTTTTT. It is translated as CASSRDRVIGELFF. The chain links TRBV7-2 with TRBJ2-2, and 9 bases in between align with TRBD1. CDR1 SGHTA and CDR2 FQGNSA are derived from the germline V gene. There are 14 amino acids in the CDR3, from cysteine to phenylalanine inclusive. Only CDR3 DNA remains: 42 bases, in frame from the first base. Trimming takes 5 bases off V and 7 bases off J; junction bases not matched to a gene: 5.